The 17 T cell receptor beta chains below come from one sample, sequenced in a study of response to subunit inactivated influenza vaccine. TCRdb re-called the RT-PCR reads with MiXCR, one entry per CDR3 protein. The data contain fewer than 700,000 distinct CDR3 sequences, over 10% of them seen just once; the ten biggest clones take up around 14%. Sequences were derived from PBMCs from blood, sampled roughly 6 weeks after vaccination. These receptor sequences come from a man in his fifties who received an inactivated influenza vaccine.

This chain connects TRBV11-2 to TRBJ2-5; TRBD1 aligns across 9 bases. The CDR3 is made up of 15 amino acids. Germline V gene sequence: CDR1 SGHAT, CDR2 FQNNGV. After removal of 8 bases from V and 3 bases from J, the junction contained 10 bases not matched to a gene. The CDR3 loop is CASLRPGTGKETQYF. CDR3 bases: TGTGCCAGCCTTCGACCTGGGACAGGGAAAGAGACCCAGTACTTC. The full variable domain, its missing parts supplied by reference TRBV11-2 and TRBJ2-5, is EAGVAQSPRYKIIEKRQSVAFWCNPISGHATLYWYQQILGQGPKLLIQFQNNGVVDDSQLPKDRFSAERLKGVDSTLKIQPAKLEDSAVYLCASLRPGTGKETQYFGPGTRLLVL.

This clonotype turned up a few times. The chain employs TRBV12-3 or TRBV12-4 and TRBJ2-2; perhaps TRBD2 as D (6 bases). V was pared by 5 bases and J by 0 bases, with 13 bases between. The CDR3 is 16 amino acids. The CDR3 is CASSTAGITNTGELFF. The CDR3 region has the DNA TGTGCCAGCAGTACGGCGGGGATTACGAACACCGGGGAGCTGTTTTTT.

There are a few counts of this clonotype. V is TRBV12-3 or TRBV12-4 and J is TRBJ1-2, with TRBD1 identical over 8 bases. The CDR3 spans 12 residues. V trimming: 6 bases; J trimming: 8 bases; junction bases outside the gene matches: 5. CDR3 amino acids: CASRWDRFGYTF. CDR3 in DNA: TGTGCCAGCAGGTGGGACAGGTTCGGCTACACCTTC.

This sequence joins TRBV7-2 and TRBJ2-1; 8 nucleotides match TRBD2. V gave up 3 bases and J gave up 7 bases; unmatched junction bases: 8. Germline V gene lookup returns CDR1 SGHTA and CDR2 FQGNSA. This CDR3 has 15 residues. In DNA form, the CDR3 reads TGTGCCAGCAGCTTCTTCCGGGGGGGCAAAAATGAGCAGTTCTTC. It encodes CASSFFRGGKNEQFF.

CDR3 bases: TGTGCCAGCAGACTAGGACAGGGGGCGTTATCCTACGAGCAGTACTTC. It is translated as CASRLGQGALSYEQYF. The rearrangement links TRBV6-1 to TRBJ2-7, with TRBD1 matching 11 bases. The germline V gene has CDR1 MNHNS and CDR2 SASEGT. Trimming at V came to 6 bases and at J to 1 base, leaving 8 bases not matched to a gene. The CDR3 runs 16 residues.

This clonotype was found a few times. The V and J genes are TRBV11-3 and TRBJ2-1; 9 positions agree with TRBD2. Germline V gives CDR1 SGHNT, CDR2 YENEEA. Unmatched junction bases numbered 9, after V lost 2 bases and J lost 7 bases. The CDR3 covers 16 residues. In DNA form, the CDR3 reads TGTGCCAGCAGCTTAAACCGCGGGGGGGCCAGTAATGAGCAGTTCTTC. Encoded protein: CASSLNRGGASNEQFF.

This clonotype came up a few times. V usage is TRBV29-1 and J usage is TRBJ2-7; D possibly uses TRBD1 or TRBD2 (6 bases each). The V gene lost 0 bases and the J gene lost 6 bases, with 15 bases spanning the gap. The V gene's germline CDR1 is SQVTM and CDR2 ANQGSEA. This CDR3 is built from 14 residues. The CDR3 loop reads CSVEDQARGGEQYF. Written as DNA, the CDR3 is TGCAGCGTTGAAGATCAAGCCAGGGGAGGCGAGCAGTACTTC.

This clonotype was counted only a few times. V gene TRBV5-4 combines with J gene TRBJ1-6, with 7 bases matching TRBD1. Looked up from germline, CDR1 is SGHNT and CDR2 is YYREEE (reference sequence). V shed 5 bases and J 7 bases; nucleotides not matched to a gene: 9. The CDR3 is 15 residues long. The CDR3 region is CASSRMRGLNSPLHF. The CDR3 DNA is TGTGCCAGCAGTAGGATGAGGGGGCTCAATTCACCCCTCCACTTT.

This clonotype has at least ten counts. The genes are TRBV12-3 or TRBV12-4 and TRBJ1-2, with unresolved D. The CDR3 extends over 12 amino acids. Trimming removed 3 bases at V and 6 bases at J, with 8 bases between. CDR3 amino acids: CASSLAPDGYTF. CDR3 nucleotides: TGTGCCAGCAGTTTGGCACCCGATGGCTACACCTTC.

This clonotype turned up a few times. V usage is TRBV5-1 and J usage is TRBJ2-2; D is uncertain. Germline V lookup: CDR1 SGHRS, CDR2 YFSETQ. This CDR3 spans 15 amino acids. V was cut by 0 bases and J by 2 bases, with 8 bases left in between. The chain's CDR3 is CASSLGHGNTGELFF. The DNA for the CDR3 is TGCGCCAGCAGCTTGGGCCATGGTAACACCGGGGAGCTGTTTTTT.

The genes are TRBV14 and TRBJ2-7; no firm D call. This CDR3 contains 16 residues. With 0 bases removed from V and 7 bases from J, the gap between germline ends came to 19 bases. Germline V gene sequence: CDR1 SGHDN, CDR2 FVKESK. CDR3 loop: CASSQDLGVWNGEQYF. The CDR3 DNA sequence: TGTGCCAGCAGCCAAGATCTCGGCGTTTGGAACGGGGAGCAGTACTTC.

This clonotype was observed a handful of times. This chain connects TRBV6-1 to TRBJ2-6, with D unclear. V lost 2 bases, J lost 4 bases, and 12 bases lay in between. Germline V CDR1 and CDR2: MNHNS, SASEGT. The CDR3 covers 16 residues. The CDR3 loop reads CASSEPYSFGANVLTF. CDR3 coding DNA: TGTGCCAGCAGTGAACCATACTCCTTCGGGGCCAACGTCCTGACTTTC.

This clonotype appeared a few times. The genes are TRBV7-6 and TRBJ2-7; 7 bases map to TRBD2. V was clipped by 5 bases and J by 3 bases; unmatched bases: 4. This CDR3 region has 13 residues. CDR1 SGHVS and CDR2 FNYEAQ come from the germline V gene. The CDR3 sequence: CASSQGEGYEQYF. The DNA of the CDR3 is TGTGCCAGCAGCCAAGGGGAGGGCTACGAGCAGTACTTC.

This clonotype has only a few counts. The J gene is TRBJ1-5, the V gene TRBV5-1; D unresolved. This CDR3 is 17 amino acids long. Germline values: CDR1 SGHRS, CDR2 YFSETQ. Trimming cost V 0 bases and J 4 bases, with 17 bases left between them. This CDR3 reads CASSLVPVGVGNQPQHF. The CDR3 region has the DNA TGCGCCAGCAGCTTGGTCCCCGTTGGGGTAGGAAATCAGCCCCAGCATTTT.

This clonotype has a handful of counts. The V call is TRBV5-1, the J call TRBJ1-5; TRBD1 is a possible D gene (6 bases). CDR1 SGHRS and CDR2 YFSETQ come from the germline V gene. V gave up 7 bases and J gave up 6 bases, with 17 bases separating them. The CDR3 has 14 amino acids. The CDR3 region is CASAEAGVGQPQHF. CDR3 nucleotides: TGCGCCAGCGCCGAGGCAGGGGTGGGTCAGCCCCAGCATTTT.

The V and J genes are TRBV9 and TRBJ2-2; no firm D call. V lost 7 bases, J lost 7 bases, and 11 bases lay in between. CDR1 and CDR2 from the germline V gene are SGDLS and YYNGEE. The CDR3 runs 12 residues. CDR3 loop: CASHGLNGELFF. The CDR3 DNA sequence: TGTGCCAGCCATGGTTTGAACGGGGAGCTGTTTTTT.

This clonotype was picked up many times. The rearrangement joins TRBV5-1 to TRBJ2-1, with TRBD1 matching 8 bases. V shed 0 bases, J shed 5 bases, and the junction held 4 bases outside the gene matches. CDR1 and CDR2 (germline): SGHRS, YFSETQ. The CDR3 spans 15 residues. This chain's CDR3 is CASSLGWTGNNEQFF. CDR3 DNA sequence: TGCGCCAGCAGCTTGGGGTGGACAGGGAACAATGAGCAGTTCTTC.